This T cell receptor (beta chain) was captured by sequencing in a study of OX40 agonist ivuxolimab in advanced cancers. Notes on the study in general: At doses 0.1 to 3.0 mg/kg, CD4+ and CD8+ clones expanded. Expanded clones were, on average, more numerous in CD8+ T cells than in CD4+.

For this clone: Its antigen is unknown.

The CDR3 contains 15 residues. Trimming took 2 bases from V and 5 from J; bases not matched to a gene: 7. Germline V gene sequence: CDR1 KGHSH, CDR2 LQKENI. Assay used: immunoSEQ multiplex PCR; TCRdb lists only in-frame clones, some missing. The table records 60,000 to 100,000 clones, around 80% of them present only once. The chain joins TRBV18 to TRBJ2-5, with TRBD2 matching over 8 bases. The clonotype originates from an adult with an advanced solid tumor such as melanoma, head and neck, liver or kidney cancer. The input for sequencing was CD4+ or CD8+ T cells sorted from blood, taken in a trial of the OX40 agonist ivuxolimab. The CDR3 region is CASSPNLRGGETQYF. DNA of the CDR3: TGTGCCAGCTCACCAAATCTGCGCGGGGGGGAGACCCAGTACTTC.